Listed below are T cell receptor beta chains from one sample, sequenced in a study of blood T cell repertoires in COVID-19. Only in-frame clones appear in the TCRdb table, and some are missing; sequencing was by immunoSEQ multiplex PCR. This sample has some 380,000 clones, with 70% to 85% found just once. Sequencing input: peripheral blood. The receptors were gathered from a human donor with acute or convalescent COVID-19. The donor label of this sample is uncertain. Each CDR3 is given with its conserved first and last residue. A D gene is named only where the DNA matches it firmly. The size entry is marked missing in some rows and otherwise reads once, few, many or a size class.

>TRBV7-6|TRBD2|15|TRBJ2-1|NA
CASSALAGIYNEQFF
TGTGCCAGCAGCGCTCTAGCGGGAATTTACAATGAGCAGTTCTTC
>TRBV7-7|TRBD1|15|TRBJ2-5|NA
CASSNGGQTQETQYF
TGTGCCAGCAGCAATGGGGGACAGACCCAAGAGACCCAGTACTTC
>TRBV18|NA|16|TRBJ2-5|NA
CASSPREAGLQETQYF
TGTGCCAGCTCACCAAGAGAAGCGGGCCTACAAGAGACCCAGTACTTC
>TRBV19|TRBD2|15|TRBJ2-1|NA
CASSSGSGSVDEQFF
TGTGCCAGTAGTTCCGGTAGCGGGAGTGTGGATGAGCAGTTCTTC
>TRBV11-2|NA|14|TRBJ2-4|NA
CASSRGWDSDIQYF
TGTGCCAGCAGCCGGGGGTGGGATTCGGACATTCAGTACTTC
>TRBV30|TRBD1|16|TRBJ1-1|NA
CAWSALRDRDGVEAFF
TGTGCCTGGAGTGCCCTCCGGGACAGGGATGGGGTTGAAGCTTTCTTT
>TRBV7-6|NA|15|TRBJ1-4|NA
CASSLVRGTSEKLFF
TGTGCCAGCAGCTTAGTACGCGGGACCAGCGAAAAACTGTTTTTT
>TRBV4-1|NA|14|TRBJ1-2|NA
CASSLHRGNYGYTF
TGCGCCAGCAGCCTCCATCGGGGTAACTATGGCTACACCTTC
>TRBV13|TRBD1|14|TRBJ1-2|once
CASSLGQGGYGYTF
TGTGCCAGCAGCTTAGGACAGGGGGGCTATGGCTACACCTTC
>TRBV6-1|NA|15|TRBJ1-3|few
CASSEITGPRNTIYF
TGTGCCAGCAGTGAAATTACAGGACCAAGAAACACCATATATTTT
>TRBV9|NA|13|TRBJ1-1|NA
CASSVEARGTAFF
TGTGCCAGCAGCGTAGAAGCCCGAGGAACAGCTTTCTTT
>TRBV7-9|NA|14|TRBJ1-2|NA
CASSPKSAGEGYTF
TGTGCCAGCAGCCCCAAAAGTGCGGGCGAGGGCTACACCTTC
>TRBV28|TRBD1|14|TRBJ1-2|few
CASSLNGQVYGYTF
TGTGCCAGCAGTTTGAATGGACAGGTCTACGGCTACACCTTC
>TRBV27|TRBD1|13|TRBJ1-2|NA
CASRATGYYGYTF
TGTGCCAGCAGAGCGACAGGGTATTATGGCTACACCTTC
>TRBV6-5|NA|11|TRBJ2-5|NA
CASSFLETQYF
TGTGCCAGCAGTTTTCTTGAGACCCAGTACTTC
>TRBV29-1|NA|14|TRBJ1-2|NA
CSAGGQLAKYGYTF
TGCAGCGCGGGTGGACAGCTCGCTAAGTATGGCTACACCTTC
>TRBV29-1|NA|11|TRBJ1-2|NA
CSVEVGYGYTF
TGCAGCGTTGAAGTCGGCTATGGCTACACCTTC
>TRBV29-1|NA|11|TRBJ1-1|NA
CSVEEKREAFF
TGCAGCGTTGAAGAGAAAAGGGAGGCTTTCTTT
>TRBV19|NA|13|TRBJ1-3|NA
CASSILPGNTIYF
TGTGCCAGTAGTATTCTTCCCGGAAACACCATATATTTT
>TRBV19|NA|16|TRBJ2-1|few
CASSPTLLRTYNEQFF
TGTGCCAGTAGTCCCACGCTACTAAGAACCTACAATGAGCAGTTCTTC
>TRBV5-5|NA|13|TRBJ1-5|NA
CASSPDRNQPQHF
TGTGCCAGCAGCCCCGACAGAAATCAGCCCCAGCATTTT
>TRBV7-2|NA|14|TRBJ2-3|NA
CASSFGGAADTQYF
TGTGCCAGCAGCTTCGGGGGAGCGGCAGATACGCAGTATTTT
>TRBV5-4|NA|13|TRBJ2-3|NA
CASSLDSSDTQYF
TGTGCCAGCAGCTTGGACAGCTCAGATACGCAGTATTTT
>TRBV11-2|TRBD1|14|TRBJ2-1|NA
CASSPGTAYNEQFF
TGTGCCAGCAGCCCCGGGACAGCCTACAATGAGCAGTTCTTC
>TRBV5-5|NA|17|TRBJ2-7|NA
CASTVIWGGWGTYEQYF
TGTGCCAGCACCGTGATCTGGGGCGGTTGGGGTACCTACGAGCAGTACTTC
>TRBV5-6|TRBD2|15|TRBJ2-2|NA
CASSLRGGRAGELFF
TGTGCCAGCAGCTTGCGGGGGGGCCGGGCCGGGGAGCTGTTTTTT
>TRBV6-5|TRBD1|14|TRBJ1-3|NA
CASSRGHSGNTIYF
TGTGCCAGCAGTAGGGGGCACTCTGGAAACACCATATATTTT
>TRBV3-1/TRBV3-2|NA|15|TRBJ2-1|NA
CASSHPRSPKTQQFF
TGTGCCAGCAGCCACCCAAGAAGCCCCAAGACACAGCAGTTCTTC
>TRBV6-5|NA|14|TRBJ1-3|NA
CASRATYSGNTIYF
TGTGCCAGCCGCGCCACGTACTCTGGAAACACCATATATTTT
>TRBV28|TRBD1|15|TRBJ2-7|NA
CASSQPGQGAREQYF
TGTGCCAGCAGTCAACCGGGACAGGGGGCGCGTGAGCAGTACTTC